The 18 T cell receptor beta chains below were found in one sample sequenced in a study of blood T cell repertoires in COVID-19. Profiled with immunoSEQ multiplex PCR; TCRdb holds only in-frame clones, not every one. The table includes about 56,000 clones, roughly 90% detected once. Sample: peripheral blood. Receptor source: a human donor in a cohort sampled during active COVID-19.

The rearrangement uses TRBV9 and TRBJ1-2; 7 bases fit TRBD1. This CDR3 spans 14 amino acids. V was clipped by 4 bases and J by 4 bases; unmatched bases: 7. CDR1 is SGDLS and CDR2 is YYNGEE in the germline V gene. This chain's CDR3 is CASSRGGQTYGYTF. The DNA of the CDR3 is TGTGCCAGCAGCCGGGGGGGACAGACCTATGGCTACACCTTC.

The gene calls are TRBV12-5 and TRBJ2-3, with TRBD1 matching 8 bases. Germline V gives CDR1 LGHNT, CDR2 FRNRAP. V dropped 7 bases and J dropped 4; count of bases not matched to a gene: 10. This CDR3 is built from 15 residues. The CDR3 reads CASAPGGGLADTQYF. CDR3 DNA: TGTGCTAGTGCTCCAGGGGGCGGGTTGGCAGATACGCAGTATTTT.

The rearrangement links TRBV5-6 to TRBJ1-2; 7 bases match TRBD1. The CDR3 extends over 13 amino acids. Germline V CDR1 and CDR2: SGHDT, YYEEEE. V lost 6 bases, J lost 4 bases, and 6 bases stayed unmatched. The CDR3 region is CASTSDRIYGYTF. In DNA, the CDR3 is TGTGCCAGCACCTCGGACAGGATCTATGGCTACACCTTC.

The chain has TRBV6-2 or TRBV6-3 and TRBJ2-1; a possible D gene is TRBD2 (6 bases). V lost 0 bases, J lost 3 bases, and 9 bases lay in between. The CDR3 is made up of 15 amino acids. CDR1 MNHEY and CDR2 SVGEGT come from the germline V gene. CDR3 sequence (DNA): TGTGCCAGCAGTTACTCAGGAGGGATCTACAATGAGCAGTTCTTC. Translating gives CASSYSGGIYNEQFF.

The chain couples TRBV10-3 to TRBJ1-1; D is unresolved. V lost 6 bases and J 6 bases, leaving 17 bases between the germline ends. The CDR3 is 14 amino acids. Germline CDR1 ENHRY, CDR2 SYGVKD. The CDR3 coding sequence is TGTGCCATCAGCCGCCCGGGAGGGAGCTCTGAAGCTTTCTTT. The encoded protein is CAISRPGGSSEAFF.

This chain uses TRBV23-1 with TRBJ2-7; TRBD2 is a possible D gene (5 bases). Being an ORF, TRBV23-1 has a function that is uncertain. The germline V and J ends were trimmed by 6 bases and 7 bases, with 16 bases remaining between them. CDR3 size: 13 residues. This CDR3 reads CASSESSTGEQYF. The DNA of the CDR3 is TGCGCCAGCAGCGAGTCTAGTACGGGGGAGCAGTACTTC.

The rearrangement links TRBV7-9 to TRBJ1-4; D gene uncertain. V was shortened by 1 base and J by 2 bases, with 5 bases between the two germline ends. This CDR3 comprises 14 residues. Germline CDR1 and CDR2: SEHNR and FQNEAQ (reference sequence). The CDR3 is CASSLGTTNEKLFF. As DNA, the CDR3 is TGTGCCAGCAGCTTAGGGACTACTAATGAAAAACTGTTTTTT.

This clone appeared a single time. This chain uses TRBV19 with TRBJ1-6; 8 nucleotides align to TRBD1. Germline V gives CDR1 LNHDA, CDR2 SQIVND (reference sequence). The CDR3 sequence is 15 residues long. Trimming cost V 3 bases and J 10 bases; bases outside gene matches: 8. This chain's CDR3 is CASSIRQGIGSPLHF. CDR3 DNA sequence: TGTGCCAGTAGTATCAGACAGGGGATAGGGTCACCCCTCCACTTT.

As regards this clone: Other nucleotide sequences in the sample specify the same CDR3. The chain has TRBV5-6 and TRBJ1-5; D gene unclear. V lost 4 bases and J lost 0, with 11 bases in between. Germline values: CDR1 SGHDT, CDR2 YYEEEE. The CDR3 loop spans 15 amino acids. This chain's CDR3 is CASSGGSLSNQPQHF. CDR3 nucleotides: TGTGCCAGCAGCGGAGGGTCACTTAGCAATCAGCCCCAGCATTTT.

This clone has just one count. The chain couples TRBV30 to TRBJ1-4; TRBD1 might be the D (5 bases). Germline CDR1 is GTSNPN and CDR2 is SVGIG (reference sequence). There are 11 residues in the CDR3. V lost 1 base and J 10 bases, leaving 7 bases between the germline ends. Written as DNA, the CDR3 is TGTGCCTGGAGTGCGGGGGGAAAACTGTTTTTT. As protein: CAWSAGGKLFF.

The chain joins TRBV7-2 to TRBJ2-1; 9 bases agree with TRBD2. Germline V CDR1 and CDR2: SGHTA, FQGNSA. The CDR3 runs 16 residues. The V gene end was trimmed by 1 base and the J gene end by 3 bases; junction bases not matched to a gene: 4. The CDR3 is CASSLVAGALYNEQFF. The CDR3 DNA sequence: TGTGCCAGCAGCTTAGTAGCGGGGGCACTCTACAATGAGCAGTTCTTC.

CDR3 DNA sequence: TGTGCCAGCGAAAAGGGACTAGGGAGTACCGGGGAGCTGTTTTTT. Amino acid sequence: CASEKGLGSTGELFF. V gene TRBV5-4 combines with J gene TRBJ2-2; 8 nucleotides match TRBD2. The J segment lost 5 bases and the V segment lost 7 bases, leaving 10 bases of the junction unmatched. Looked up from germline, CDR1 is SGHNT and CDR2 is YYREEE (reference sequence). The CDR3 consists of 15 residues.

The chain recombines TRBV19 with TRBJ1-1; 9 nucleotides line up with TRBD1. Germline-derived CDR1 and CDR2 are LNHDA and SQIVND (reference sequence). CDR3 length equals 15 residues. J gave up 4 bases and V 6 bases, and 9 bases lay outside the gene matches. CDR3 sequence reads: CASSPSQTGGTEAFF. DNA for the CDR3: TGTGCCAGTAGCCCCTCCCAGACAGGGGGCACTGAAGCTTTCTTT.

V and J are TRBV7-2 and TRBJ2-3; the match to TRBD2 covers 14 bases. Germline V gene data show CDR1 as SGHTA and CDR2 as FQGNSA. With V trimmed by 2 bases and J by 7 bases, 5 bases remained unmatched. CDR3 length: 16 residues. CDR3 in amino acids: CASSLTTSGGANTQYF. As DNA, the CDR3 is TGTGCCAGCAGCTTAACGACTAGCGGGGGGGCCAATACGCAGTATTTT.

The chain couples TRBV19 to TRBJ2-5; 7 nucleotides match TRBD1. Germline V gene data show CDR1 as LNHDA and CDR2 as SQIVND (reference sequence). After removal of 10 bases from V and 1 base from J, the junction contained 3 bases not matched to a gene. CDR3 size: 12 residues. The DNA for the CDR3 is TGTGCCATACACAGGGGCCAAGAGACCCAGTACTTC. Its protein is CAIHRGQETQYF.

The rearrangement joins TRBV6-5 to TRBJ1-5; D remains ambiguous. Per the germline V gene, CDR1 is MNHEY and CDR2 is SVGAGI. The CDR3 consists of 14 residues. V gave up 10 bases and J gave up 7 bases, with 20 bases separating them. CDR3 loop: CATSEGVGIQPQHF. Here the CDR3 DNA reads TGTGCCACCTCCGAGGGAGTTGGTATCCAGCCCCAGCATTTT.

The chain is built from TRBV7-9 and TRBJ1-5, with 7 bases lining up with TRBD1. The ends lost 1 base at V and 4 bases at J; junction bases unmatched: 4. The V gene's germline CDR1 is SEHNR and CDR2 FQNEAQ (reference sequence). This CDR3 is built from 15 residues. CDR3 region: CASSLVGGANQPQHF. CDR3 DNA sequence: TGTGCCAGCAGCTTAGTAGGGGGCGCAAATCAGCCCCAGCATTTT.

The V and J genes are TRBV27 and TRBJ2-7, with D possibly being TRBD1 (6 bases). The CDR3 totals 16 residues. Germline V gene sequence: CDR1 MNHEY, CDR2 SMNVEV (reference sequence). V gave up 2 bases and J gave up 0 bases, with 14 bases separating them. The CDR3 sequence is CASSLKPPTGSYEQYF. CDR3 DNA: TGTGCCAGCAGTTTAAAACCCCCGACAGGCTCCTACGAGCAGTACTTC.